This is a list of T cell receptor beta chains from one sample in a study of T cells in Graves' hyperthyroidism and ophthalmopathy. TCRdb redid the calling of the multiplex PCR reads with MiXCR, one entry per CDR3 protein. The repertoire includes about 380,000 distinct CDR3 sequences, about 13% of them detected once, and around 21% sits in the top ten. Sequencing input: blood. Every receptor here comes from a man in his thirties or forties with Graves' hyperthyroidism that later progressed to Graves' ophthalmopathy. CDR3s include the opening cysteine and the closing phenylalanine or tryptophan. The D gene is left open where the match is weak. The size entry is marked missing in some rows and otherwise reads once, few, many or a size class.

TRBJ1-6 | 13 | many | TRBV11-2 | TRBD1 | TGTGCCAGCAGCTCGGACAGGGTTTCACCCCTCCACTTT | CASSSDRVSPLHF
TRBJ1-5 | 15 | many | TRBV15 | - | TGTGCCACCAGCAGAGATCATGGTCTGGGTCAGCCCCAGCATTTT | CATSRDHGLGQPQHF
TRBJ2-7 | 15 | - | TRBV25-1 | TRBD1 | TGTGCCAGCAGTGACCCTCCGGGACAGGGCTACGAGCAGTACTTC | CASSDPPGQGYEQYF
TRBJ1-4 | 12 | - | TRBV20-1 | TRBD1 | TGCAGTTCGACAGGGCGGAATGAAAAACTGTTTTTT | CSSTGRNEKLFF
TRBJ2-3 | 16 | - | TRBV18 | TRBD2 | TGTGCCAGCTCCCTTCGGACTAGCGGGGTGGCAGATACGCAGTATTTT | CASSLRTSGVADTQYF
TRBJ2-1 | 16 | few | TRBV5-1 | TRBD1 | TGCGCCAGCAGCCCTGACGCAGGGGGCTCCTACAATGAGCAGTTCTTC | CASSPDAGGSYNEQFF
TRBJ2-1 | 12 | few | TRBV29-1 | TRBD1 | TGCAGCTTGCGAACAGGGGGCGATGAGCAGTTCTTC | CSLRTGGDEQFF
TRBJ2-5 | 18 | - | TRBV11-3 | TRBD2 | TGTGCCAGCAGCCCCCTCAAAGGCTCTAGCGGGGGTCCAGAGACCCAGTACTTC | CASSPLKGSSGGPETQYF
TRBJ2-5 | 14 | - | TRBV24-1 | - | TGTGCCACCAGTGATTTCGGACCGGTAGAGGCCCAGTACTTC | CATSDFGPVEAQYF
TRBJ1-4 | 16 | - | TRBV11-3 | TRBD1 | TGTGCCAGCAGCCGACAGGGTAGTTCGGCTAATGAAAAACTGTTTTTT | CASSRQGSSANEKLFF
TRBJ1-1 | 14 | - | TRBV20-1 | TRBD1 | TGCAGTGCCAGAGGGGGCAGGCCCAGTTCGGAAGCTTTCTTT | CSARGGRPSSEAFF
TRBJ1-1 | 12 | many | TRBV6-1 | - | TGTGCCAGCAGGATTGAGGACAGTGAAGCTTTCTTT | CASRIEDSEAFF
TRBJ2-7 | 14 | - | TRBV19 | TRBD1 | TGTGCCGGTAGTCCGGGACAGGGAGGCTACGAGCAGTACTTC | CAGSPGQGGYEQYF
TRBJ2-3 | 15 | few | TRBV10-2 | TRBD2 | TGCGCCAGCAGTCCGGGCGGGGGGGTGGCAGATACGCAGTATTTT | CASSPGGGVADTQYF
TRBJ2-5 | 14 | many | TRBV5-6 | - | TGTGCCAGCAGCTTAGTAGGGTACCAAGAGACCCAGTACTTC | CASSLVGYQETQYF
TRBJ1-5 | 12 | - | TRBV27 | - | TGTGCCAGCAGTTTTATCGATCAGCCCCAGCATTTT | CASSFIDQPQHF
TRBJ1-3 | 17 | many | TRBV28 | - | TGTGCCAGCAGCTATGGAGGGGGGATACTCTCTGGAAACACCATATATTTT | CASSYGGGILSGNTIYF
TRBJ1-3 | 13 | - | TRBV6-5 | - | TGTGCCAGCAGTTACCGGACTGGAAACACCATATATTTT | CASSYRTGNTIYF
TRBJ2-5 | 14 | few | TRBV20-1 | - | TGCAGTGCTAGTACGTTGGTGGTCCAAGAGACCCAGTACTTC | CSASTLVVQETQYF
TRBJ1-1 | 17 | - | TRBV27 | - | TGTGCCAGCAGTTTAAGGGAAGGGGGATTTGTGAACACTGAAGCTTTCTTT | CASSLREGGFVNTEAFF
TRBJ1-5 | 17 | many | TRBV14 | - | TGTGCCAGCAGTCAACAACACCGCGTAAGAGGCAATCAGCCCCAGCATTTT | CASSQQHRVRGNQPQHF
TRBJ2-3 | 12 | - | TRBV29-1 | - | TGCAGCGTTGTTAGGGGGACAGATACGCAGTATTTT | CSVVRGTDTQYF
TRBJ1-1 | 11 | many | TRBV5-1 | - | TGCGCCAGCAGCTTGGGGGTAGGAAGGTTCTTT | CASSLGVGRFF
TRBJ2-3 | 14 | many | TRBV3-1 | - | TGTGCCAGCAGCCAAGACTCAATCCCAGATACGCAGTATTTT | CASSQDSIPDTQYF
TRBJ1-4 | 14 | - | TRBV30 | - | TGTGCCTGGGGGAGTACACCAGAGTGGGAAAAACTGTTTTTT | CAWGSTPEWEKLFF
TRBJ2-7 | 13 | - | TRBV10-2 | - | TGCGCCAGCAGAGCTAGGAGGTTCGCCGAGCAGTACTTC | CASRARRFAEQYF
TRBJ2-3 | 15 | few | TRBV5-4 | - | TGTGCCAGCAGACCGGCACCTAGCACTCTAGATACGCAGTATTTT | CASRPAPSTLDTQYF
TRBJ1-3 | 14 | many | TRBV28 | - | TGTGCCAGCAGCGTTCGAGTGACTGGAAACACCATATATTTT | CASSVRVTGNTIYF
TRBJ1-1 | 14 | - | TRBV20-1 | - | TGCAGTGCTATTTTCGGGGGGCTGGAGACTGAAGCTTTCTTT | CSAIFGGLETEAFF
TRBJ2-7 | 13 | few | TRBV7-9 | - | TGTGCCAGCAGCCACCGACGCCGAGACGAGCAGTACTTC | CASSHRRRDEQYF
TRBJ2-3 | 16 | - | TRBV20-1 | TRBD2 | TGCAGTGCTAGAGTCTCCGGGACTAGCGGGGGATATACGCAGTATTTT | CSARVSGTSGGYTQYF
TRBJ1-2 | 15 | many | TRBV20-1 | - | TGCAGTGCCCAGGGTAGGACCACGACACGGGATGGCTACACCTTC | CSAQGRTTTRDGYTF
TRBJ2-2 | 16 | few | TRBV10-3 | TRBD1 | TGTGCCATCAGTGAGCATACAGGGGCGAACACCGGGGAGCTGTTTTTT | CAISEHTGANTGELFF
TRBJ2-1 | 16 | - | TRBV14 | - | TGTGCCAGCAGCCAAGAGGTCGGGATCGTAGGCAATGAGCAGTTCTTC | CASSQEVGIVGNEQFF
TRBJ1-1 | 15 | many | TRBV19 | - | TGTGCCAGTAGTTTCCCGGGACACTGGGGAACTGAAGCTTTCTTT | CASSFPGHWGTEAFF
TRBJ2-2 | 15 | many | TRBV7-3 | TRBD2 | TGTGCCAGCAGCTTACTAGCGGCGAACACCGGGGAGCTGTTTTTT | CASSLLAANTGELFF
TRBJ1-1 | 15 | many | TRBV6-1 | - | TGTGCCAGCAGTGATCTGACAGGATGGGACACTGAAGCTTTCTTT | CASSDLTGWDTEAFF
TRBJ2-7 | 16 | - | TRBV7-9 | TRBD2 | TGTGGCAGCAGCAAAATTTCGGGGGGGTTCTCCTACGAGCAGTACTTC | CGSSKISGGFSYEQYF
TRBJ2-7 | 14 | many | TRBV7-2 | TRBD1 | TGTGCCAGCAGCGCCCTCGACAGGGGATACGAGCAGTACTTC | CASSALDRGYEQYF
TRBJ2-5 | 16 | many | TRBV11-3 | - | TGTGCCAGCAGCTTCTACCGGGACTCCACCCAAGAGACCCAGTACTTC | CASSFYRDSTQETQYF
TRBJ2-1 | 15 | many | TRBV6-1 | - | TGTGCCAGCAGTCAGGGACGGGGGAGGCTCAATGAGCAGTTCTTC | CASSQGRGRLNEQFF
TRBJ1-4 | 16 | - | TRBV6-6 | TRBD1 | TGTGCCAGCAGTTACGCGACACAGGGGGATGGAGAAAAACTGTTTTTT | CASSYATQGDGEKLFF
TRBJ2-7 | 14 | few | TRBV30 | - | TGTGCCTGGAACCAAGGGACAAGTACCTACGAGCAGTACTTC | CAWNQGTSTYEQYF
TRBJ2-7 | 16 | few | TRBV12-5 | - | TGTGCTAGTGGTTTGGTTGTGGGGGACGCTACCTACGAGCAGTACTTC | CASGLVVGDATYEQYF
TRBJ2-1 | 15 | many | TRBV20-1 | - | TGCAGTGCTAGAGATCGGAGGGTGGGCTACAATGAGCAGTTCTTC | CSARDRRVGYNEQFF
TRBJ2-7 | 16 | many | TRBV4-1 | - | TGCGCCAGCAGCCAAGATAGGGGGACTGGATCCTACGAGCAGTACTTC | CASSQDRGTGSYEQYF
TRBJ2-5 | 16 | few | TRBV3-1 | TRBD2 | TGTGCCAGCAGCCGCCGACTAGCGGGGGAGGGAGAGACCCAGTACTTC | CASSRRLAGEGETQYF
TRBJ2-7 | 13 | many | TRBV7-8 | - | TGTGCCAGCAGCTCGGACGCGTGGTACGAGCAGTACTTC | CASSSDAWYEQYF
TRBJ2-5 | 15 | many | TRBV11-2 | - | TGTGCCAGCAGCCTAGCCCGGGGGCCCGGAGAGACCCAGTACTTC | CASSLARGPGETQYF
TRBJ1-5 | 15 | many | TRBV15 | TRBD1 | TGTGCCACCAGCAGCGACAGGGCCATCAATCAGCCCCAGCATTTT | CATSSDRAINQPQHF
TRBJ2-2 | 18 | many | TRBV24-1 | TRBD2 | TGTGCCACCAGTGATCCCGCCGGAGCGGGGGGCTACACCGGGGAGCTGTTTTTT | CATSDPAGAGGYTGELFF
TRBJ1-3 | 13 | many | TRBV28 | - | TGTGCCAGCAGTAAGACAGGCTTTGTCACCATATATTTT | CASSKTGFVTIYF
TRBJ2-5 | 15 | many | TRBV28 | - | TGTGCCAGCAGACGCAGGGTAAGGAACCAAGAGACCCAGTACTTC | CASRRRVRNQETQYF
TRBJ2-7 | 14 | - | TRBV10-3 | TRBD1 | TGTGCCATCACCTCGGACAGGGCCCTCTACGAGCAGTACTTC | CAITSDRALYEQYF
TRBJ2-1 | 16 | many | TRBV6-5 | TRBD2 | TGTGCCAGCAGTTACTCGGAGCGGGGTGTGGTGAATGAGCAGTTCTTC | CASSYSERGVVNEQFF